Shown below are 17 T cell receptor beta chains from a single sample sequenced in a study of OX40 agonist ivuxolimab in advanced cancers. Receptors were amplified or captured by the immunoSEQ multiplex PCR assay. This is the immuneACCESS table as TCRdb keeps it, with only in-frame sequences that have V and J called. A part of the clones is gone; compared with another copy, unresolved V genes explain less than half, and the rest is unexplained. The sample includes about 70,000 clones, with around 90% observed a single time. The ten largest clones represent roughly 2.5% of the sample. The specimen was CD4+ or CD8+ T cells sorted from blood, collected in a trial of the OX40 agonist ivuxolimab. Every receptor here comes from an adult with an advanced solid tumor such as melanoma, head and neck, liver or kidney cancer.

The CDR3 sequence: CASSPAGTYNSPLHF. The CDR3 DNA follows: TGTGCCAGCTCACCAGCAGGCACCTATAATTCACCCCTCCACTTT. The chain is built from TRBV18 and TRBJ1-6, with D uncertain. Trimming cost V 2 bases and J 2 bases, with 7 bases left between them. The length of the CDR3 is 15 residues. The germline V gene encodes CDR1 KGHSH and CDR2 LQKENI.

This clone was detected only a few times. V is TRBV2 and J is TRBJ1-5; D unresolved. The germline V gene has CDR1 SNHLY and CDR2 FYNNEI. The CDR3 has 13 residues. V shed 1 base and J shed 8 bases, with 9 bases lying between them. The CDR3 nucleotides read TGTGCCAGCAGTGAAGGAGCTAATGAGCCCCAGCATTTT. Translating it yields CASSEGANEPQHF.

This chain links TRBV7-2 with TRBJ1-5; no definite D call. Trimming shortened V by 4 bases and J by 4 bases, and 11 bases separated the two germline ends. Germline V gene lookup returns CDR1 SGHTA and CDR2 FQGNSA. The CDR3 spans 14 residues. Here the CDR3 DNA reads TGTGCCAGCAGCTGGAGGACGGGGAATCAGCCCCAGCATTTT. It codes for CASSWRTGNQPQHF.

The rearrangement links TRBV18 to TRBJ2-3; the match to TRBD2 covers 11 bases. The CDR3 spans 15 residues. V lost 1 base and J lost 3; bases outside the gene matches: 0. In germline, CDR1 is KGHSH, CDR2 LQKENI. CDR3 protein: CASSPLAGGTDTQYF. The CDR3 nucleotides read TGTGCCAGCTCACCACTAGCGGGAGGGACAGATACGCAGTATTTT.

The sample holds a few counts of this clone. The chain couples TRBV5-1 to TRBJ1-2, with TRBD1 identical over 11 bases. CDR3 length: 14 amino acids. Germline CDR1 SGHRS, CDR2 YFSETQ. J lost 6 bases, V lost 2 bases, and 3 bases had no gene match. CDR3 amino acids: CASSFGQGADGYTF. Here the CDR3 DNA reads TGCGCCAGCAGCTTCGGACAGGGGGCGGATGGCTACACCTTC.

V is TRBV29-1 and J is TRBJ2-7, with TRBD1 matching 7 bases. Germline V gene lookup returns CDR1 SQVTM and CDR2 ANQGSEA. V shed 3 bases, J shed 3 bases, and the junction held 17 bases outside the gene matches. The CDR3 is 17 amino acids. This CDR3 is CSVELGGGDTIGYEQYF. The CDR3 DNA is TGCAGCGTTGAGTTAGGGGGCGGCGATACAATTGGCTACGAGCAGTACTTC.

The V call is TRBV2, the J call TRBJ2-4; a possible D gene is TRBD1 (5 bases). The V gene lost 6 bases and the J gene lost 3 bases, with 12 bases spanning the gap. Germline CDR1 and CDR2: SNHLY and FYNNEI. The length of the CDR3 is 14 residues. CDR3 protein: CASRAGLGKNIQYF. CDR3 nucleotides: TGTGCCAGCAGGGCAGGGTTAGGCAAAAACATTCAGTACTTC.

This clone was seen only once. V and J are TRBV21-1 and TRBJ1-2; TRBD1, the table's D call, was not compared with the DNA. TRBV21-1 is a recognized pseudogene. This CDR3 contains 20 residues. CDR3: CASSKGGDSLVANTVYGYTF. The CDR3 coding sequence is TGTGCCAGCAGCAAAGGCGGGGACAGCCTAGTGGCAAACACCGTTTATGGCTACACCTTC.

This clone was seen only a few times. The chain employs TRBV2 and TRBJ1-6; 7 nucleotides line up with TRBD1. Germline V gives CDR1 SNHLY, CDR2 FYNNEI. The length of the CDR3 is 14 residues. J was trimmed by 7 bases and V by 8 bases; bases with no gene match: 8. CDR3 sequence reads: CASGRDSANSPLHF. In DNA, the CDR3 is TGTGCCAGCGGCCGGGACAGTGCCAATTCACCCCTCCACTTT.

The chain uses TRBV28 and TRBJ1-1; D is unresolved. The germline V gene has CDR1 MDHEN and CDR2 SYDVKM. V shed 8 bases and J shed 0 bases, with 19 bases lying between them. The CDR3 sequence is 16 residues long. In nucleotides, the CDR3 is TGTGCCAGCGGCCTCCCCTCTCGCAGAATGAACACTGAAGCTTTCTTT. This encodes CASGLPSRRMNTEAFF.

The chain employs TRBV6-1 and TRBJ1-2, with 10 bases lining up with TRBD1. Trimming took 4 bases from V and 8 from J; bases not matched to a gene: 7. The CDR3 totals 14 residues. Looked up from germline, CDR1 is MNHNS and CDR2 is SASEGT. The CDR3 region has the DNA TGTGCCAGCAGTGGACCGGGACAGGGGAGCGGCTACACCTTC. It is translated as CASSGPGQGSGYTF.

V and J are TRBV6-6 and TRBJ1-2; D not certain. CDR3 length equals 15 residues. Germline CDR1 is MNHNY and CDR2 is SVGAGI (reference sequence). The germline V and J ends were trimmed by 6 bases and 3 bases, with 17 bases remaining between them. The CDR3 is CASRSPDGLDYGYTF. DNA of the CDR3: TGTGCCAGCAGATCCCCCGACGGTCTAGACTATGGCTACACCTTC.

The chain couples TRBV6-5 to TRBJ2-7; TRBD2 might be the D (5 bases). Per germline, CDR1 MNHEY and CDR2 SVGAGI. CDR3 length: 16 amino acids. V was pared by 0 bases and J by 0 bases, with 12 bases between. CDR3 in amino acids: CASSYSVLGSSYEQYF. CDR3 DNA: TGTGCCAGCAGTTACTCAGTTCTTGGGAGCTCCTACGAGCAGTACTTC.

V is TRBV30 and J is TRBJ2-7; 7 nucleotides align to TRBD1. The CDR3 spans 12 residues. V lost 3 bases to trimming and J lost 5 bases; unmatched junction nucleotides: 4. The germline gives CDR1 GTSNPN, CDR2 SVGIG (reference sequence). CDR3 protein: CAWSSQGNEQYF. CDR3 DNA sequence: TGTGCCTGGAGCTCACAGGGGAACGAGCAGTACTTC.

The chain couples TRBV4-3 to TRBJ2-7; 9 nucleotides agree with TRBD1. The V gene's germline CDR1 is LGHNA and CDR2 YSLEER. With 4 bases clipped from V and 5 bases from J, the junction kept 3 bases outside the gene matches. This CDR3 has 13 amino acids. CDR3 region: CASSPRTGDEQYF. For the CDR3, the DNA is TGCGCCAGCAGCCCAAGGACAGGGGACGAGCAGTACTTC.

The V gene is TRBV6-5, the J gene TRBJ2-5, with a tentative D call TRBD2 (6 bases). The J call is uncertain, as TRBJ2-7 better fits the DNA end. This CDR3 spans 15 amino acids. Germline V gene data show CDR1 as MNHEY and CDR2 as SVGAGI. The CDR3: CARPSKEGRIYEQYF. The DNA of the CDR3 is TGTGCCAGACCCAGTAAGGAGGGGAGAATATACGAGCAGTACTTC.

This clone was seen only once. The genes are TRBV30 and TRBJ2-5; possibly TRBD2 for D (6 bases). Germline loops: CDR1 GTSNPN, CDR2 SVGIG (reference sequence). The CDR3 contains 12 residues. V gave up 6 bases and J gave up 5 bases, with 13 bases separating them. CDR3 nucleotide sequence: TGTGCCTGTGCCGGAGGGCCGGAGACCCAGTACTTC. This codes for CACAGGPETQYF.